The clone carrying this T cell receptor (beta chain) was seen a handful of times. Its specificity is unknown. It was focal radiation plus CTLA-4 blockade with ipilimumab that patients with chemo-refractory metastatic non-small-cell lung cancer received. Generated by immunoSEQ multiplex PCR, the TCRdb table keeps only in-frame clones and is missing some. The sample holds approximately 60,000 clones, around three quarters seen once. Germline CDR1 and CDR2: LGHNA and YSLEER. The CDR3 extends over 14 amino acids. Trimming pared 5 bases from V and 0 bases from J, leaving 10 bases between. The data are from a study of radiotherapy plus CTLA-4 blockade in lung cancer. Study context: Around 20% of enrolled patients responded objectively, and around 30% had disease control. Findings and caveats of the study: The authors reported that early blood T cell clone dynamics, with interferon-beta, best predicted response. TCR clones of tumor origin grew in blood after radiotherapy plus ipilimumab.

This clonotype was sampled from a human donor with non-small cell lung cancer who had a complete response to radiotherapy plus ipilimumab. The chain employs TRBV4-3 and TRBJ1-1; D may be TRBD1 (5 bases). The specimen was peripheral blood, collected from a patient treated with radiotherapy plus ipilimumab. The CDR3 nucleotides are TGCGCCAGCAGCAAGACAGTCATGAACACTGAAGCTTTCTTT. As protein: CASSKTVMNTEAFF.